A selection of T cell receptor beta chains follows, all from one sample in a study of human T cells and chemical hapten exposure. TCRdb itself ran the RACE reads through MiXCR, one entry per CDR3 protein. The sample yields more than 75,000 distinct CDR3 sequences, 10% seen once. This sample comprised whole blood, obtained in connection with sensitization to the hapten diphenylcyclopropenone (DPC). Source of these receptors: a woman in her thirties with alopecia areata. Some clones in this sample may be carry-over from other donors' samples. The CDR3 runs from the conserved cysteine through the conserved F or W.

v_gene: TRBV28
CDR3aa: CASRSGGATDTQYF

v_gene: TRBV4-2
CDR3aa: CASSHAPQGNNQPQHF

v_gene: TRBV5-5
CDR3aa: CASSLYRDETQYF

v_gene: TRBV11-1
CDR3aa: CASSPSPGAPGETQYF

v_gene: TRBV28
CDR3aa: CASSYPGAGYEQYF

v_gene: TRBV18
CDR3aa: CASSPPGTPSPLHF

v_gene: TRBV5-1
CDR3aa: CASSFAGLNTEAFF

v_gene: TRBV6-1
CDR3aa: CASPGTANTGELFF

v_gene: TRBV4-1
CDR3aa: CASSQVGLGTQYF

v_gene: TRBV4-3
CDR3aa: CASSQESGPSYNEQFF

v_gene: TRBV6-2/TRBV6-3
CDR3aa: CASQGTLLTPLHF

v_gene: TRBV12-3/TRBV12-4
CDR3aa: CASSLQPYGYTF

v_gene: TRBV9
CDR3aa: CASSGSSGIADTQYF

v_gene: TRBV7-2
CDR3aa: CASSLNSIAYGYTF

v_gene: TRBV29-1
CDR3aa: CSVALVGTGELFF

v_gene: TRBV2
CDR3aa: CASSSAGQVYEQYF

v_gene: TRBV6-1
CDR3aa: CASRDSEPYNEQFF

v_gene: TRBV29-1
CDR3aa: CSVADRDRNQPQHF

v_gene: TRBV7-2
CDR3aa: CASSLAWRTGGNIQYF

v_gene: TRBV28
CDR3aa: CASSTLAEGASGYTF

v_gene: TRBV3-1
CDR3aa: CASSGGRGNTQYF

v_gene: TRBV2
CDR3aa: CASSEAGTNPYEQYF

v_gene: TRBV6-6
CDR3aa: CASSETGEGLRYTF

v_gene: TRBV11-2
CDR3aa: CASSSTSGPYNEQFF

v_gene: TRBV29-1
CDR3aa: CSVGAINNYGYTF

v_gene: TRBV2
CDR3aa: CASSGTVLAGVNNEQFF

v_gene: TRBV20-1
CDR3aa: CSARELMVNEQFF

v_gene: TRBV3-1
CDR3aa: CASSQDGRLGETQYF

v_gene: TRBV5-6
CDR3aa: CASSFAAHPFTDTQYF

v_gene: TRBV28
CDR3aa: CASRGGDLLQETQYF

v_gene: TRBV25-1
CDR3aa: CASSGQGVYTF

v_gene: TRBV3-1
CDR3aa: CASSQGPNTEAFF